The 5 T cell receptor beta chains listed next were all sequenced from one sample in a study of cytomegalovirus exposure and HLA in healthy donors. PCR primers comprised 60 Vbeta and 13 Jbeta primers. Clones were sequenced by immunoSEQ multiplex PCR, and TCRdb holds only the in-frame ones, with some missing. The repertoire holds more than 95,000 clones, with more than 65% as singletons. The sequenced sample was PBMCs. The origin of the receptors is a man aged 30-40 years in good health and CMV-seronegative.

In this sample, this clone turned up a few times. The CDR3 reads CSARRDREQEKLFF. CDR3 nucleotide sequence: TGCAGCGCTCGGAGGGACAGGGAACAGGAAAAACTGTTTTTT. This chain connects TRBV29-1 to TRBJ1-4; TRBD1 aligns across 9 bases. CDR3 length equals 14 residues. Germline V lookup: CDR1 SQVTM, CDR2 ANQGSEA. Losses at the gene ends were 7 bases for V and 8 bases for J; bases not matched to a gene: 11.

Points on this clone: At one of its ends the junction is not consistent with the germline gene, which may arise from a read error. The rearrangement links TRBV7-9 to TRBJ1-4; D may be TRBD1 (6 bases). Germline assignment: CDR1 SEHNR and CDR2 FQNEAQ (reference sequence). This CDR3 is 13 amino acids long. CDR3 sequence (DNA): TGTTCCAGCAGAACCTCAGGGGCCAGCCAACTGTTTTTT. Its protein is CSSRTSGASQLFF.

The chain joins TRBV5-6 to TRBJ2-7; 9 bases align to TRBD1. The CDR3 consists of 15 residues. V trimming: 4 bases; J trimming: 5 bases; junction bases outside the gene matches: 10. Looked up from germline, CDR1 is SGHDT and CDR2 is YYEEEE. In DNA, the CDR3 is TGTGCCAGCAGCGCCGAGACAGGGGGTGTGAACGAGCAGTACTTC. Translating it yields CASSAETGGVNEQYF.

The chain uses TRBV15 and TRBJ2-3; D unclear. The CDR3 runs to 14 residues. Germline V gene lookup returns CDR1 LNHNV and CDR2 YYDKDF (reference sequence). V dropped 0 bases and J dropped 7 bases, with 11 bases sitting between them. The CDR3 protein is CATSRDSLSHTQYF. CDR3 bases: TGTGCCACCAGCAGAGATTCCCTTTCCCATACGCAGTATTTT.

The chain combines TRBV7-8 with TRBJ2-5; 7 bases match TRBD2. The junction had 6 bases not matched to a gene; V was cut back by 2 bases and J by 3 bases. This CDR3 region has 15 residues. Germline V gene data show CDR1 as SGHVS and CDR2 as FQNEAQ. In nucleotides, the CDR3 is TGTGCCAGCAGCTTAACCCGGGAGGTCAAAGAGACCCAGTACTTC. Translation gives CASSLTREVKETQYF.